Detailed here is one T cell receptor (beta chain). In its sample, this clonotype was seen a few times. Its binding antigen is unknown. Per-base quality was not reported, and no clone a single base away is much larger than it. The data are from a study of T cell repertoires in cytomegalovirus infection (dated by TCRdb to about 2019). General notes on the study: Recently identified HLA-C-restricted CMV epitopes, whose presentation resists viral immunomodulation, were targeted by peptide stimulations together with well-studied HLA-B-restricted epitopes. The HLA type of each donor mattered for the analysis, because public TCR beta signatures pointed to carriage of CMV infection along with the matching HLA type.

Data came from an Illumina HiSeq 1500. TCRdb reworked the public reads: Q25 trimming with fastp, MiXCR clone assembly, productive beta chains retained. Rows matching on CDR3 protein sequence are summarized as one entry with the most common DNA and genes. The sample records some 940,000 distinct CDR3 sequences, around a third of which are singletons. The top ten hold around 15% of the sample. Reading the label with the study, this specimen's treatment or condition is: in vitro stimulation with specific CMV peptide epitopes to enrich CMV-specific T cells. CDR1 and CDR2, per the germline V gene (reference sequence), are SEHNR and FQNEAQ. The CDR3 starts with the cysteine, ends with the phenylalanine, and has 14 residues. Only the CDR3 portion is preserved as DNA: 42 bases, with reading frame beginning at the first base. Unmatched junction bases come to 7, with V trimmed by 3 bases and J by 6 bases. What the study reported, not specific to this receptor: The ex vivo response was dominated by HLA-C-restricted CMV-specific TCR beta clonotypes, and the single most frequent clonotype in two of eight donors was supplied by these HLA-C-restricted clonotypes. Cumulative frequency of public TCR beta family members discriminated carriers of CMV infection plus the relevant HLA type in this cohort and an independent roughly 340-donor cohort.

In this chain, TRBV7-9 is recombined with TRBJ1-2, with 7 junctional bases fitting TRBD1. This specimen was cultured CD8+ T cells from PBMCs, taken from culture after CMV antigen stimulation. The receptor was derived from a human donor in good health (CMV status not recorded). Some clones in this sample may be carry-over from other donors' samples. The base sequence is TGTGCCAGCAGCTTTCCCCGACAGGGTGATGGCTACACCTTC. Its product reads: CASSFPRQGDGYTF.